This T cell receptor (beta chain) was captured by sequencing in a study of breast tumors, draining lymph nodes, adjacent tissues. There are many counts of this clonotype. Its antigen remains unknown. TCRdb re-called the multiplex PCR reads with MiXCR, one entry per CDR3 protein. This table holds hundreds of thousands of distinct CDR3 sequences, approximately 30% found once. Whole-study results and caveats: The data were judged consistent with most tumor T cells coming from lymph node and expanding in tumor. Tumor TCR diversity was below lymph nodes but above nontumor tissue.

Axillary draining lymph nodes of breast cancer patients supplied the node samples. This receptor was obtained from a female donor with breast cancer. Some clones in this sample may be carry-over from other donors' samples. Material for sequencing was axillary lymph node tissue.

CDR3 DNA: TGTGCCAGCAGCCGGAAGGTGGAAGTAGACTATGGCTACACCTTC. It is translated as CASSRKVEVDYGYTF. The rearrangement joins TRBV7-9 to TRBJ1-2; D is undetermined. The CDR3 extends over 15 amino acids. Trimming took 5 bases from V and 3 from J, leaving 16 bases between them. Germline CDR1 is SEHNR and CDR2 is FQNEAQ (reference sequence).